Listed below are T cell receptor beta chains from one sample, sequenced in a study of blood T cell repertoires in COVID-19. Data came from immunoSEQ multiplex PCR; TCRdb stores just in-frame clones and leaves some out. The table includes about 330,000 clones, about 88% detected once. The sample comprised PBMCs or T cells enriched from blood (not recorded which). These receptors all come from a woman under 40 who had recovered from COVID-19. Each CDR3 is given with its conserved first and last residue. The D gene is left open where the match is weak. The size of a clone is reported for some rows only, either as once, few or many, or as a class for expanded clones.

CDR3aa	CDR3nt	d_gene	v_gene	j_gene	abundance
CASSYSRDTGELFF	TGTGCCAGCAGTTACAGCCGTGACACCGGGGAGCTGTTTTTT	-	TRBV6-2/TRBV6-3	TRBJ2-2	-
CAISESLAADTQYF	TGTGCCATCAGTGAGTCGTTGGCGGCAGATACGCAGTATTTT	-	TRBV10-3	TRBJ2-3	-
CASSEGDTTYGYTF	TGTGCCAGCAGTGAGGGGGACACGACCTATGGCTACACCTTC	-	TRBV6-1	TRBJ1-2	-
CASSEAGGRQPQHF	TGTGCCAGCAGTGAAGCGGGGGGGCGTCAGCCCCAGCATTTT	-	TRBV6-1	TRBJ1-5	few
CATSKAGTNYGYTF	TGTGCCACCAGCAAGGCGGGAACTAACTATGGCTACACCTTC	-	TRBV15	TRBJ1-2	once
CASSIARVNSNQPQHF	TGTGCCAGTAGTATAGCCAGGGTGAATAGCAATCAGCCCCAGCATTTT	-	TRBV19	TRBJ1-5	-
CASSIAGTDTQYF	TGTGCCAGTAGTATAGCAGGCACAGATACGCAGTATTTT	-	TRBV19	TRBJ2-3	-
CASSLAEGAPYEQYF	TGTGCCAGCAGCTTAGCGGAGGGGGCACCCTACGAGCAGTACTTC	-	TRBV11-2	TRBJ2-7	-
CASSSQGGNTEAFF	TGTGCCAGCAGCTCCCAGGGGGGGAACACTGAAGCTTTCTTT	TRBD1	TRBV11-2	TRBJ1-1	-
CASSGNLAAGDVGLSAQFF	TGTGCCAGCAGCGGGAACCTAGCGGCGGGGGACGTGGGCTTATCCGCGCAGTTCTTC	TRBD2	TRBV7-9	TRBJ2-1	-
CASNLAGGRGETQYF	TGTGCCAGCAATTTAGCGGGGGGTAGGGGAGAGACCCAGTACTTC	TRBD2	TRBV28	TRBJ2-5	-
CASSLQGFISPLHF	TGTGCCAGCAGCTTACAGGGTTTTATCTCACCCCTCCACTTT	-	TRBV13	TRBJ1-6	-
CAWMGTGAETQYF	TGTGCCTGGATGGGGACAGGGGCAGAGACCCAGTACTTC	TRBD1	TRBV30	TRBJ2-5	-
CASSDSAGRAQPQHF	TGTGCCAGCAGTGACTCGGCTGGGCGGGCTCAGCCCCAGCATTTT	-	TRBV6-4	TRBJ1-5	-
CASSQEKPPGTQYF	TGCGCCAGCAGCCAAGAAAAGCCACCGGGGACCCAGTACTTC	-	TRBV4-3	TRBJ2-5	-
CASSLRTDTTAYEQYF	TGCGCCAGCAGCTTGCGGACTGACACCACGGCCTACGAGCAGTACTTC	-	TRBV5-1	TRBJ2-7	-
CASLWGQDNTGELFF	TGTGCCAGCCTCTGGGGACAGGACAACACCGGGGAGCTGTTTTTT	TRBD1	TRBV5-4	TRBJ2-2	-
CASSSDSTFNSPLHF	TGTGCCAGTAGTAGTGACAGCACCTTTAATTCACCCCTCCACTTT	-	TRBV19	TRBJ1-6	few
CAISEEGQGSTDTQYF	TGTGCCATCAGTGAAGAAGGACAGGGGAGCACAGATACGCAGTATTTT	TRBD1	TRBV10-3	TRBJ2-3	-
CASSRLGQGYTEAFF	TGCGCCAGCAGCCGCTTGGGACAGGGATACACTGAAGCTTTCTTT	TRBD1	TRBV4-1	TRBJ1-1	-
CASSGQYATNEKLFF	TGTGCCAGCAGCGGACAGTACGCAACTAATGAAAAACTGTTTTTT	-	TRBV6-2/TRBV6-3	TRBJ1-4	-
CASSSGSFNTIYF	TGTGCCAGCAGCTCGGGAAGTTTTAACACCATATATTTT	-	TRBV25-1	TRBJ1-3	few
CASRTSGGIDTGELFF	TGTGCCAGCCGGACTAGCGGGGGTATCGACACCGGGGAGCTGTTTTTT	TRBD2	TRBV2	TRBJ2-2	few
CASSWLGRSSYEQYF	TGTGCCAGCAGCTGGCTCGGCCGGAGCTCCTACGAGCAGTACTTC	-	TRBV5-6	TRBJ2-7	many
CASSPRERSSYEQYF	TGTGCCAGCTCACCACGCGAGAGGAGCTCCTACGAGCAGTACTTC	-	TRBV18	TRBJ2-7	-
CASSTQGRVNYGYTF	TGTGCCAGCAGCACACAGGGCAGGGTCAACTATGGCTACACCTTC	-	TRBV7-2	TRBJ1-2	-
CAWSGGTGRTDTQYF	TGTGCCTGGAGTGGCGGGACAGGGCGGACAGATACGCAGTATTTT	TRBD1	TRBV30	TRBJ2-3	-
CASSPRDKSYNEQFF	TGTGCCAGCAGCCCACGGGACAAGTCCTACAATGAGCAGTTCTTC	-	TRBV9	TRBJ2-1	few
CASSFPYSSAEQFF	TGTGCCAGCAGCTTCCCTTATAGTAGTGCTGAGCAGTTCTTC	-	TRBV5-5	TRBJ2-1	-
CASSELNLLASEQYF	TGTGCCAGCAGTGAACTCAACCTGCTTGCCAGCGAGCAGTACTTC	-	TRBV2	TRBJ2-7	-
CASSLWGQRNTEAFF	TGTGCCAGCAGCTTATGGGGGCAGCGGAACACTGAAGCTTTCTTT	-	TRBV11-2	TRBJ1-1	-
CASSLLRGRGTDTQYF	TGTGCCAGCAGTTTACTCAGGGGGCGCGGCACAGATACGCAGTATTTT	TRBD1	TRBV27	TRBJ2-3	-
CASSLEPTGAVAFF	TGTGCCAGCAGCTTAGAACCCACAGGGGCGGTGGCTTTCTTT	TRBD1	TRBV11-2	TRBJ1-1	-
CASSPGSHNEQFF	TGTGCCAGCAGCCCCGGTTCTCACAATGAGCAGTTCTTC	-	TRBV14	TRBJ2-1	many
CASSPTGVYNSPLHF	TGTGCCAGCAGCCCGACTGGAGTCTATAATTCACCCCTCCACTTT	-	TRBV5-6	TRBJ1-6	-
CASRPTGGEETQYF	TGTGCCAGCAGACCGACCGGGGGTGAGGAGACCCAGTACTTC	-	TRBV6-6	TRBJ2-5	-
CASSVINRCQETQYF	TGTGCCAGCAGTGTGATTAATCGGTGCCAAGAGACCCAGTACTTC	-	TRBV6-7	TRBJ2-5	-
CASNLQGSYEQYF	TGTGCCAGCAACCTACAGGGTTCCTACGAGCAGTACTTC	-	TRBV7-9	TRBJ2-7	-
CASSLLSGGNTIYF	TGCGCCAGCAGCTTGTTGAGTGGTGGAAACACCATATATTTT	-	TRBV5-1	TRBJ1-3	-
CASSLGGGRGEKLFF	TGTGCCAGCAGTTTAGGGGGTGGAAGGGGGGAAAAACTGTTTTTT	-	TRBV28	TRBJ1-4	once
CASSLGRGQETQYF	TGTGCCAGCAGCCTCGGCAGGGGCCAAGAGACCCAGTACTTC	-	TRBV6-2/TRBV6-3	TRBJ2-5	-
CASSLDRGASYEQYF	TGCGCCAGCAGCTTGGACAGGGGGGCGTCCTACGAGCAGTACTTC	TRBD1	TRBV5-1	TRBJ2-7	-
CASSLRQGKVNTGELFF	TGTGCCAGCAGCTTACGGCAGGGGAAGGTGAACACCGGGGAGCTGTTTTTT	-	TRBV7-9	TRBJ2-2	-
CASSRTPGQGISSYNSPLHF	TGTGCCAGTAGCCGGACTCCGGGACAGGGAATAAGCTCCTATAATTCACCCCTCCACTTT	TRBD1	TRBV19	TRBJ1-6	once
CRSWGMITTRGIDTDTQYF	TGCCGCTCCTGGGGGATGATCACCACCCGCGGGATTGACACAGATACGCAGTATTTT	-	TRBV28	TRBJ2-3	-
CATSRDQGANEKLFF	TGTGCCACCAGCAGGGACCAGGGGGCTAATGAAAAACTGTTTTTT	TRBD1	TRBV15	TRBJ1-4	-
CASSVDTGGAGETQYF	TGTGCCAGCAGCGTAGATACCGGGGGGGCCGGAGAGACCCAGTACTTC	TRBD2	TRBV9	TRBJ2-5	-